This record covers a single TCR beta chain. What it binds is not known. Both 60 Vbeta primers and 13 Jbeta primers went into the PCR. Here immunoSEQ multiplex PCR was the method, and the copy in TCRdb shows in-frame clones only, minus some. In the table there are 62,000 or so clones, about 80% of which are singletons. Trimming removed 3 bases at V and 0 bases at J, with 7 bases between. The CDR3 consists of 13 residues. Germline V gene data show CDR1 as SGDLS and CDR2 as YYNGEE. The data originate from a study of cytomegalovirus exposure and HLA in healthy donors. Findings and caveats of the study: Earlier findings revealed that most TCR beta V segments proved productive either about 87% or about 30% of the time.

The chain links TRBV9 to TRBJ2-7; TRBD2 is a possible D gene (5 bases). The sequenced sample was PBMCs. The source of this sequence is a man between 25 and 39 years old in good health and CMV-seronegative. CDR3 DNA: TGTGCCAGCAGCGCCGGGAACTCCTACGAGCAGTACTTC. Its translation: CASSAGNSYEQYF. Full variable domain (missing parts from reference TRBV9 and TRBJ2-7): DSGVTQTPKHLITATGQRVTLRCSPRSGDLSVYWYQQSLDQGLQFLIQYYNGEERAKGNILERFSAQQFPDLHSELNLSSLELGDSALYFCASSAGNSYEQYFGPGTRLTVT.